The subject of this entry is one TCR beta chain. Its antigen is currently not known. Base qualities were left out, and no much larger clone turns up one base away. Germline trimming: 4 bases from V, 4 bases from J; junction bases outside gene matches: 10. The CDR3 runs 15 amino acids, cysteine and phenylalanine included. Of the read, only the CDR3 DNA is kept; its 45 bases are in frame from base 1. According to the germline V gene (reference sequence), CDR1 reads GTSNPN and CDR2 reads SVGIG. TCRbeta CDR3 regions were amplified from genomic DNA by means of the immunoSEQ Assay, a bias-controlled multiplex PCR. The original methods were these. Within the assay, amplification of reference gene primers was used to estimate how many nucleated cells each sample contained. Sequence reads were collapsed and filtered to measure the absolute abundance of every unique TCRbeta CDR3 rearrangement. For each sample, productive Simpson clonality was calculated by taking the square root of Simpson's diversity index across productive rearrangements. TCRdb stores this immuneACCESS table with in-frame sequences only. Part of the clones is absent; in the studies checked, under half of the shortfall reflects unresolved V genes, and no reason is known for the rest. V and J calls and clone size are those listed in that table; D and trimming were worked out from the DNA. The sample contains approximately 220,000 clones, around 88% of them found a single time. The top ten clonotypes cover about 8.9% of the sample.

Whole blood was collected in K2EDTA tubes by collaborating institutions according to the institutions' own protocols. Collaborator samples were shipped for TCRbeta analysis as frozen whole blood, isolated PBMCs, or DNA extracted from either sample type. The data were obtained in a study of blood T cell repertoires in COVID-19 (dated by TCRdb to 2018 to 2020). Looking at the study overall: Collaborator samples came from the United States, Italy and Spain and covered acute and convalescent phases of COVID-19. The samples were drawn from the first 160 participants of the ongoing ImmuneRACE study and from about 1,200 subjects provided by 6 global collaborators. The prospective study material was composed of cDNA or gDNA derived from T cells, B-cell-depleted T cells, or PBMCs. A freely available public database, intended as a resource for researchers studying the immune response to SARS-CoV-2, is where the repertoires were released. The sample metadata nearly always contained a de-identified subject ID, COVID-19 status, age in years and sex. Where available, HLA class I and class II types were taken from metadata supplied by the sample provider and were not determined by assay-based typing. Subjects who had been exposed to COVID-19, were actively infected with it, or had recovered from it provided the deeply sampled blood TCRbeta repertoires that made up the dataset.

The paper's findings and limits, for the study overall: How much clinical and demographic metadata was included differed by source and by participant, and the metadata was provided uncurated.

The rearranged chain carries TRBV30 and TRBJ2-1, and 7 junction bases match TRBD1. The TCR was taken from a woman aged 45 to 65 with acute or convalescent COVID-19. The source material was peripheral blood. CDR3 reads: CAWTRPGTEYNEQFF. The nucleotide sequence reads TGTGCCTGGACCCGCCCCGGGACAGAATACAATGAGCAGTTCTTC.